These 22 T cell receptor beta chains came from one sample sequenced in a study of shared clonotypes between healthy human individuals. CD45RO-negative cells were positively selected for CCR7, leaving out terminally differentiated effector memory CD45RA+ cells. The assay was immunoSEQ multiplex PCR, and TCRdb's table has in-frame clones only and misses some. The sample contains 550,000 to 650,000 clones, 90% to 97% of which appear only once. Sequenced sample: naive CD8+ T cells sorted from blood. These TCRs come from a woman between 25 and 40 years old in good health.

This chain joins TRBV5-6 and TRBJ2-1; 7 nucleotides line up with TRBD2. V lost 0 bases, J lost 3 bases, and 3 bases stayed unmatched. This CDR3 has 15 residues. The germline V gene encodes CDR1 SGHDT and CDR2 YYEEEE. The CDR3 nucleotides read TGTGCCAGCAGCTTGGGGGAGGGCCTCTACAATGAGCAGTTCTTC. It encodes CASSLGEGLYNEQFF.

This chain links TRBV9 with TRBJ2-2; 10 positions agree with TRBD2. Germline loops: CDR1 SGDLS, CDR2 YYNGEE. This CDR3 contains 16 residues. V was clipped by 4 bases and J by 5 bases; unmatched bases: 8. The CDR3: CASSPPSGSGTGELFF. DNA for the CDR3: TGTGCCAGCAGCCCTCCTAGCGGGAGCGGAACCGGGGAGCTGTTTTTT.

J is TRBJ2-7 and V is TRBV1; the table's D call, TRBD2, has no DNA check behind it. TRBV1 is noted as a pseudogene. The CDR3 spans 10 residues. This CDR3 is CTSSNHEQYF. The CDR3, as DNA: TGCACCAGCTCTAACCACGAGCAGTACTTC.

The rearrangement links TRBV6-6 to TRBJ2-5, with 7 bases lining up with TRBD1. CDR3 size: 15 residues. V was pared by 5 bases and J by 1 base, with 7 bases of the junction left unmatched. The germline V gene has CDR1 MNHNY and CDR2 SVGAGI (reference sequence). CDR3 in DNA: TGTGCCAGCAGTCCCCAAACAGGGGCCCAAGAGACCCAGTACTTC. This sequence encodes CASSPQTGAQETQYF.

The gene calls are TRBV7-9 and TRBJ2-3; the D gene is possibly TRBD1 (6 bases). The CDR3 has 14 amino acids. V gave up 5 bases and J gave up 1 base, with 10 bases separating them. Looked up from germline, CDR1 is SEHNR and CDR2 is FQNEAQ (reference sequence). Here the CDR3 reads CASSQRQGTDTQYF. The CDR3, as DNA: TGTGCCAGCAGCCAGAGACAGGGCACAGATACGCAGTATTTT.

The CDR3 nucleotides read TGTGCCAGCAGTTCCCCTGGCGGGAGGCTCGACGAGCAGTACTTC. The encoded protein is CASSSPGGRLDEQYF. J is TRBJ2-7 and V is TRBV13; the match to TRBD2 covers 8 bases. With 6 bases clipped from V and 5 bases from J, the junction kept 12 bases outside the gene matches. The CDR3 covers 15 residues. From germline, CDR1 is PRHDT and CDR2 FYEKMQ (reference sequence). Complete variable domain (other parts from reference TRBV13 and TRBJ2-7): AAGVIQSPRHLIKEKRETATLKCYPIPRHDTVYWYQQGPGQDPQFLISFYEKMQSDKGSIPDRFSAQQFSDYHSELNMSSLELGDSALYFCASSSPGGRLDEQYFGPGTRLTVT.

This chain connects TRBV7-9 to TRBJ2-5; 11 bases are a match to TRBD2. CDR3 size: 14 residues. V trimming: 8 bases; J trimming: 1 base; junction bases outside the gene matches: 3. The germline V gene has CDR1 SEHNR and CDR2 FQNEAQ (reference sequence). The CDR3 bases are TGTGCCAGCGGGACTAGCGGAGCCCAAGAGACCCAGTACTTC. This gives the protein CASGTSGAQETQYF. Combining the CDR3 with reference TRBV7-9 and TRBJ2-5 gives the whole variable domain DTGVSQNPRHKITKRGQNVTFRCDPISEHNRLYWYRQTLGQGPEFLTYFQNEAQLEKSRLLSDRFSAERPKGSFSTLEIQRTEQGDSAMYLCASGTSGAQETQYFGPGTRLLVL.

V and J are TRBV4-1 and TRBJ2-1; tentatively, D is TRBD2 (5 bases). The CDR3 is 18 amino acids. Germline values: CDR1 MGHRA, CDR2 YSYEKL. The ends were cut back, 1 base at V and 6 bases at J, with 22 bases in the middle. The CDR3 is CASSQGGAGGVDSNEQFF. As DNA, the CDR3 is TGCGCCAGCAGCCAAGGAGGTGCTGGAGGCGTCGATAGCAATGAGCAGTTCTTC.

V usage is TRBV5-1 and J usage is TRBJ1-6; D is possibly TRBD1 (6 bases). V was cut by 3 bases and J by 8 bases, with 9 bases left in between. There are 13 residues in the CDR3. Per the germline V gene, CDR1 is SGHRS and CDR2 is YFSETQ. The CDR3, as DNA: TGCGCCAGCAGCTCATACAGGGATTCACCCCTCCACTTT. It is translated as CASSSYRDSPLHF.

The chain couples TRBV6-1 to TRBJ1-1; D is uncertain. There are 13 residues in the CDR3. Trimming shortened V by 2 bases and J by 3 bases, and 7 bases separated the two germline ends. The germline CDR1 and CDR2 sequences are MNHNS and SASEGT. CDR3 in amino acids: CASSEWSYTEAFF. In DNA, the CDR3 is TGTGCCAGCAGTGAATGGTCATACACTGAAGCTTTCTTT.

The chain combines TRBV27 with TRBJ1-1, with a possible D match to TRBD1 (5 bases). Germline V gives CDR1 MNHEY, CDR2 SMNVEV (reference sequence). The V gene lost 9 bases and the J gene lost 4 bases, with 18 bases spanning the gap. This CDR3 contains 14 residues. The CDR3 protein is CASYSHKGPTEAFF. CDR3 coding DNA: TGTGCCAGTTACAGCCATAAGGGACCCACTGAAGCTTTCTTT.

The rearrangement joins TRBV28 to TRBJ2-7, with 8 positions matching TRBD2. There are 16 residues in the CDR3. The germline gives CDR1 MDHEN, CDR2 SYDVKM. J lost 5 bases, V lost 4 bases, and 13 bases had no gene match. The CDR3 region is CASSSERERGYDEQYF. The CDR3 DNA is TGTGCCAGCAGTTCCGAGCGGGAGAGGGGGTATGACGAGCAGTACTTC.

This chain connects TRBV19 to TRBJ2-6; 7 bases match TRBD1. Germline V gene lookup returns CDR1 LNHDA and CDR2 SQIVND (reference sequence). CDR3 length: 18 amino acids. V was pared by 7 bases and J by 0 bases, with 12 bases of the junction left unmatched. This CDR3 reads CASTLVGGQLSGANVLTF. Here the CDR3 DNA reads TGTGCCAGTACTCTGGTAGGGGGACAGCTCTCTGGGGCCAACGTCCTGACTTTC.

The CDR3 region has the DNA TGTGCCAGCAGTTTATCCGCCGGGACAGGGGGCTACAATGAGCAGTTCTTC. Translation gives CASSLSAGTGGYNEQFF. The V gene is TRBV27, the J gene TRBJ2-1, with 11 bases fitting TRBD1. Germline V gene sequence: CDR1 MNHEY, CDR2 SMNVEV (reference sequence). The length of the CDR3 is 17 residues. With 0 bases clipped from V and 3 bases from J, the junction kept 4 bases outside the gene matches.

This chain links TRBV29-1 with TRBJ2-1; D is uncertain. The CDR3 length is 13 residues. From germline, CDR1 is SQVTM and CDR2 ANQGSEA. The V and J ends lost 5 bases and 8 bases respectively, with 16 bases between them. The CDR3 reads CSVPSVERHEQFF. The CDR3 bases are TGCAGCGTTCCTAGTGTGGAACGTCATGAGCAGTTCTTC.

In DNA, the CDR3 is TGTGCCAGCAGCTTTTGGGATGATGGGTACGAGCAGTACTTC. Residues: CASSFWDDGYEQYF. This sequence joins TRBV5-6 and TRBJ2-7; D remains ambiguous. CDR3 length: 14 amino acids. V lost 2 bases to trimming and J lost 4 bases, with 13 bases between them. CDR1 is SGHDT, CDR2 YYEEEE, per germline.

This chain connects TRBV16 to TRBJ1-2; tentatively, D is TRBD1 (6 bases). There are 14 residues in the CDR3. Germline V gene sequence: CDR1 KGHSY, CDR2 FQNENV. V shed 4 bases and J shed 4 bases, with 13 bases lying between them. CDR3 region: CASSPPGGSYGYTF. The CDR3 nucleotides read TGTGCCAGCAGCCCCCCGGGGGGCAGCTATGGCTACACCTTC.

V gene TRBV5-4 combines with J gene TRBJ2-1; 9 bases fit TRBD2. V was clipped by 4 bases and J by 4 bases; unmatched bases: 6. Germline CDR1 and CDR2: SGHNT and YYREEE (reference sequence). The CDR3 consists of 15 residues. The CDR3 is CASSPPSGEYNEQFF. The CDR3 region has the DNA TGTGCCAGCAGCCCTCCTAGCGGGGAATACAATGAGCAGTTCTTC.

V usage is TRBV9 and J usage is TRBJ2-3; TRBD2 aligns across 8 bases. The V and J ends lost 3 bases and 6 bases, in that order; junction bases with no gene match: 9. This CDR3 has 15 amino acids. Germline lookup yields CDR1 SGDLS and CDR2 YYNGEE. For the CDR3, the DNA is TGTGCCAGCAGCGCTTCCGGGAGGGCGGGGGATACGCAGTATTTT. It is translated as CASSASGRAGDTQYF.

The rearrangement uses TRBV5-1 and TRBJ2-7; D remains unclear. The CDR3 spans 10 residues. Deletions cut 1 base from V and 6 bases from J, with 2 bases between. Germline-derived CDR1 and CDR2 are SGHRS and YFSETQ. This CDR3 reads CASSLSEQYF. The CDR3 DNA reads as TGCGCCAGCAGCTTGTCCGAGCAGTACTTC.

The chain employs TRBV21-1 and TRBJ2-7; the table's D call TRBD2 went unverified against the DNA. TRBV21-1 is classified as a pseudogene. The CDR3 runs 20 residues. CDR3 in amino acids: CASSKAGLAGRVGDSYEQYF. DNA for the CDR3: TGTGCCAGCAGCAAAGCAGGGCTAGCGGGACGAGTAGGGGATTCCTACGAGCAGTACTTC.

The V and J genes are TRBV7-7 and TRBJ2-1; TRBD2 aligns across 10 bases. Germline V gene sequence: CDR1 SSHAT, CDR2 FNYEAQ (reference sequence). With V trimmed by 5 bases and J by 5 bases, 6 bases remained unmatched. The CDR3 is 15 residues long. CDR3 sequence (DNA): TGTGCCAGCAGCGGGGGACTAGCGCATAACAATGAGCAGTTCTTC. Protein product: CASSGGLAHNNEQFF.